These T cell receptor beta chains were read from a single sample in a study of molecular identifiers for immune sequencing clone quantification. Each CDR3 protein is one row after TCRdb ran MiXCR on the PCR reads. Altogether 400,000 to 600,000 distinct CDR3 sequences are present, about a fifth being singletons, with the ten largest covering 0.7% to 0.95%. Sample: naive CD8+ T cells from blood, with Jurkat cell RNA spiked in. The receptors stem from a human donor in good health. Some libraries in this study had Jurkat cell RNA spiked in. The CDR3 runs from the conserved cysteine through the conserved F or W. The order of the fields is CDR3 protein, CDR3 DNA, clone size, D gene, J gene, V gene. The D gene is left open where the match is weak. Expanded clones get a size class; other rows say once, few or many, or leave the size out.

CSASAGSYEQYF,TGCAGTGCTAGTGCGGGATCCTACGAGCAGTACTTC,few,-,TRBJ2-7,TRBV20-1
CASSTSWDWVYEQYF,TGTGCCAGCAGTACGAGTTGGGACTGGGTCTACGAGCAGTACTTC,many,-,TRBJ2-7,TRBV6-2/TRBV6-3
CSARDVVAGSYEQYF,TGCAGTGCTAGAGATGTGGTAGCGGGAAGCTACGAGCAGTACTTC,few,TRBD2,TRBJ2-7,TRBV20-1
CASSERDYKETQYF,TGTGCCAGCAGTGAAAGGGACTACAAAGAGACCCAGTACTTC,many,TRBD2,TRBJ2-5,TRBV2
CASSQDLRQEGFYEQYF,TGCGCCAGCAGCCAAGATTTACGACAGGAAGGTTTTTACGAGCAGTACTTC,few,-,TRBJ2-7,TRBV4-3
CAWSSTPDRGPYNEQFF,TGTGCCTGGAGTTCCACGCCCGACAGGGGGCCCTACAATGAGCAGTTCTTC,few,TRBD1,TRBJ2-1,TRBV30
CASSYPPKTDYGYTF,TGTGCCAGCAGTTATCCCCCAAAAACCGACTATGGCTACACCTTC,many,-,TRBJ1-2,TRBV28
CASSPGLAGGVDEQYF,TGTGCCAGCAGCCCCGGACTAGCGGGAGGGGTGGACGAGCAGTACTTC,-,TRBD2,TRBJ2-7,TRBV13
CASSPKPGQGADYSNQPQHF,TGTGCCAGCAGCCCTAAACCGGGACAAGGGGCCGACTATAGCAATCAGCCCCAGCATTTT,few,-,TRBJ1-5,TRBV7-6
CVSSMGLAGAYEQYF,TGTGTCAGCAGCATGGGACTAGCGGGGGCCTACGAGCAGTACTTC,once,TRBD2,TRBJ2-7,TRBV5-6
CASRETGGGYEQYF,TGTGCCAGCAGGGAAACAGGGGGCGGCTACGAGCAGTACTTC,-,TRBD1,TRBJ2-7,TRBV6-2/TRBV6-3
CASSGDRSNYGYTF,TGTGCCAGCAGTGGTGACAGAAGTAACTATGGCTACACCTTC,-,-,TRBJ1-2,TRBV27
CASSLTGDPMSEQYF,TGTGCCAGCAGCTTAACGGGGGACCCAATGTCCGAGCAGTACTTC,few,-,TRBJ2-7,TRBV7-3
CASSGQGTGVLADTQYF,TGTGCCAGCAGTGGGCAAGGAACAGGGGTCTTGGCAGATACGCAGTATTTT,few,TRBD1,TRBJ2-3,TRBV6-2/TRBV6-3
CSVDTGSGTGELFF,TGCAGCGTTGACACGGGGTCGGGGACCGGGGAGCTGTTTTTT,many,-,TRBJ2-2,TRBV29-1
CASSHGGPNEQFF,TGTGCCAGCAGTCACGGGGGGCCCAATGAGCAGTTCTTC,-,-,TRBJ2-1,TRBV14
CASSSIPGLGTGNEQFF,TGTGCCAGCAGTTCAATCCCGGGACTAGGGACGGGCAATGAGCAGTTCTTC,once,TRBD2,TRBJ2-1,TRBV7-2
CSVEGNSNEQFF,TGCAGCGTTGAGGGAAACTCCAATGAGCAGTTCTTC,few,-,TRBJ2-1,TRBV29-1
CASSLGQAPNYGCTF,TGCGCCAGCAGCTTGGGACAGGCCCCTAACTATGGCTGCACCTTC,-,-,TRBJ1-2,TRBV5-1
CASSREASYEQYF,TGCGCCAGCAGCCGGGAGGCCTCCTACGAGCAGTACTTC,few,-,TRBJ2-7,TRBV4-1
CASSKSGWGTEAFF,TGTGCCAGTAGTAAATCAGGGTGGGGCACTGAAGCTTTCTTT,few,-,TRBJ1-1,TRBV19
CASSQSNRDYEAFF,TGTGCCAGCAGCCAGAGCAACAGGGATTATGAAGCTTTCTTT,-,-,TRBJ1-1,TRBV3-1
CASNPDRASGETQYF,TGTGCCAGCAACCCGGACAGGGCCTCGGGAGAGACCCAGTACTTC,many,TRBD1,TRBJ2-5,TRBV7-2
CASSQARDRETQYF,TGCGCCAGCAGCCAGGCCCGGGACAGGGAGACCCAGTACTTC,many,TRBD1,TRBJ2-5,TRBV4-1
CASSLISAGRQETQYF,TGTGCCAGCAGCTTAATATCGGCGGGACGGCAAGAGACCCAGTACTTC,many,-,TRBJ2-5,TRBV7-9
CASRSLEGQGAPGEQYF,TGTGCCAGCAGGTCATTGGAGGGACAGGGGGCGCCCGGGGAGCAGTACTTC,-,TRBD1,TRBJ2-7,TRBV13
CASRSQNTEAFF,TGCGCCAGCAGGAGCCAGAACACTGAAGCTTTCTTT,-,-,TRBJ1-1,TRBV4-1